This TCR beta chain stems from a study of T-cell reconstitution after alpha-beta-depleted transplantation in children. Between the trimmed V and J ends, which lost 7 bases and 8 bases, there was a span of 21 bases. CDR1 is ENHRY, CDR2 SYGVKD, per germline. The CDR3 spans 15 residues. This clonotype was seen at least ten times. The TCRbeta library incorporated unique molecular identifiers. TCRdb independently ran MiXCR on the PCR reads; one entry per CDR3 protein. In the table there are hundreds of thousands of distinct CDR3 sequences, 8% to 11% of which are singletons. This TCR was recovered from a human donor who donated a stem cell graft to a child with acute myeloid leukemia. The rearrangement uses TRBV10-3 and TRBJ2-1, with D perhaps being TRBD1 or TRBD2 (5 bases each). This material consisted of PBMCs from the stem cell graft donor, taken from the stem cell graft. CDR3 bases: TGTGCCATCAAAACGACAGCCGGGGCTGTGGATGAGCAGTTCTTC. Protein product: CAIKTTAGAVDEQFF.